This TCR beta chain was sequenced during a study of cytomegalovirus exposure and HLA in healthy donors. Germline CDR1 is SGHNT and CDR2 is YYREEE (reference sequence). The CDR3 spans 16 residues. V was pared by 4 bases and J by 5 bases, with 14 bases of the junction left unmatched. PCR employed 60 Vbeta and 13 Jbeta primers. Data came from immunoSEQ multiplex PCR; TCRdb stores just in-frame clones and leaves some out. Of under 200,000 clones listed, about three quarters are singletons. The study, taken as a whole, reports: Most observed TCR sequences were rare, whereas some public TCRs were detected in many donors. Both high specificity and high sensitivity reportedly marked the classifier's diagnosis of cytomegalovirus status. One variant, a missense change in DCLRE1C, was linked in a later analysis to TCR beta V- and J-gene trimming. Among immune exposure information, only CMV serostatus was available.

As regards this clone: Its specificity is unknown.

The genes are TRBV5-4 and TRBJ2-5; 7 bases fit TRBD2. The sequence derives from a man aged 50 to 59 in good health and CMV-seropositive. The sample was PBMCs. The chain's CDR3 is CASSPSGGGAWETQYF. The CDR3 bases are TGTGCCAGCAGCCCTTCTGGCGGGGGAGCTTGGGAGACCCAGTACTTC.